This T cell receptor beta chain originates from a study of technical replicates of blood from a few donors (dated by TCRdb to the late 2010s). The germline V and J ends show losses of 0 bases and 5 bases respectively, and no gene match explains 3 bases of the junction. From cysteine to phenylalanine, the CDR3 is 15 amino acids long. The retained sequence is limited to the CDR3, 45 bases, with the frame set at the first base. The germline V gene gives CDR1 as LGHNA and CDR2 as YSLEER. Libraries were prepared through the immunoSEQ multiplex PCR assay. The immuneACCESS repertoire file appears here via TCRdb, limited to in-frame rearrangements. These files lack a portion of the clones; in checked studies, under half of the deficit traces to unresolved V genes, and the cause of the others is not known. For this sample there are tens of thousands of clones; more than 90% appear just once. Together, the top ten hold approximately 4.5% of the sample.

About this clone itself: The antigen it recognizes is unknown. One base away there is no much larger clone; base qualities are not given.

Sample: PBMCs. This TCR came from a human donor in good health. Some clones in this sample may be carry-over from other donors' samples. The receptor chain draws on TRBV4-3 and TRBJ2-7; TRBD1 matches 11 bases in the middle. The CDR3 region: CASSQDRDRGDEQYF. The DNA sequence is TGCGCCAGCAGCCAAGACCGGGACAGGGGGGACGAGCAGTACTTC.